What follows are 8 T cell receptor beta chains derived from one specimen sequenced in a study of cytomegalovirus exposure and HLA in healthy donors. PCR primers comprised 60 Vbeta and 13 Jbeta primers. Here immunoSEQ multiplex PCR was the method, and the copy in TCRdb shows in-frame clones only, minus some. Of approximately 180,000 clones listed, 81% are singletons. The specimen was PBMCs. These receptors were taken from a woman in her late teens or twenties in good health and CMV-seropositive.

This chain uses TRBV5-6 with TRBJ2-4; TRBD2 might be the D (6 bases). Germline lookup yields CDR1 SGHDT and CDR2 YYEEEE. The V end lost 0 bases, the J end lost 15 bases, and 22 bases lay between the germline ends. This CDR3 is built from 15 residues. CDR3 protein: CASSLVPAGNTLWYF. In nucleotides, the CDR3 is TGTGCCAGCAGCTTGGTCCCCGCGGGGAATACTCTATGGTACTTC.

The genes are TRBV9 and TRBJ1-3; the D is unclear. V was clipped by 0 bases and J by 2 bases, with 15 bases between them. This CDR3 comprises 17 residues. Germline V lookup: CDR1 SGDLS, CDR2 YYNGEE. The DNA of the CDR3 is TGTGCCAGCAGCGTAGCCCCCCCAGGCAAGGCTGGAAACACCATATATTTT. This translates into CASSVAPPGKAGNTIYF.

This clone was seen only a few times. The rearrangement joins TRBV28 to TRBJ2-7; 9 bases fit TRBD1. Germline CDR1 and CDR2: MDHEN and SYDVKM. With 3 bases clipped from V and 6 bases from J, the junction kept 9 bases outside the gene matches. The CDR3 has 15 residues. This CDR3 is CASSLPGQGIREQYF. CDR3 in DNA: TGTGCCAGCAGTTTGCCGGGACAGGGCATCCGCGAGCAGTACTTC.

In this sample, this clone turned up once. This chain connects TRBV6-5 to TRBJ1-2; D unclear. The V end lost 2 bases, the J end lost 4 bases, and 5 bases lay between the germline ends. The CDR3 covers 12 residues. Per germline, CDR1 MNHEY and CDR2 SVGAGI. The DNA of the CDR3 is TGTGCCAGCAGTTACGGAGCCTATGGCTACACCTTC. It specifies CASSYGAYGYTF.

The chain employs TRBV10-1 and TRBJ2-5, with TRBD2 matching over 10 bases. From germline, CDR1 is WNHNN and CDR2 SYGVQD (reference sequence). Trimming cost V 7 bases and J 5 bases; bases outside gene matches: 10. The CDR3 spans 15 residues. The CDR3: CASTDTSGVVETQYF. The CDR3 region has the DNA TGCGCCAGCACCGACACTAGCGGGGTTGTGGAGACCCAGTACTTC.

J is TRBJ1-5 and V is TRBV19; possible D gene TRBD1, 6 bases. The germline CDR1 and CDR2 sequences are LNHDA and SQIVND (reference sequence). The CDR3 is 14 amino acids. The V end was cut by 1 base, the J end by 7 bases, with 11 bases between. This chain's CDR3 is CASSIAGGGQPQHF. The CDR3 DNA reads as TGTGCCAGTAGTATAGCGGGGGGCGGGCAGCCCCAGCATTTT. The complete variable domain, with remaining parts taken from reference TRBV19 and TRBJ1-5, reads DGGITQSPKYLFRKEGQNVTLSCEQNLNHDAMYWYRQDPGQGLRLIYYSQIVNDFQKGDIAEGYSVSREKKESFPLTVTSAQKNPTAFYLCASSIAGGGQPQHFGDGTRLSIL.

The chain links TRBV2 to TRBJ1-2; no reliable D call. From germline, CDR1 is SNHLY and CDR2 FYNNEI. V lost 4 bases, J lost 12 bases, and 6 bases lay in between. The CDR3 has 9 amino acids. The chain's CDR3 is CASSGANTF. CDR3 sequence (DNA): TGTGCCAGCAGTGGGGCAAACACCTTC.

This clone was observed a handful of times. The chain joins TRBV5-1 to TRBJ1-1; D gene ambiguous. Trimming removed 0 bases from V and 1 base from J, with 10 bases in between. The CDR3 consists of 15 residues. Germline CDR1 and CDR2: SGHRS and YFSETQ. CDR3 sequence (DNA): TGCGCCAGCAGCTTGGGGCAACAGCAGAACACTGAAGCTTTCTTT. Its translation is CASSLGQQQNTEAFF.